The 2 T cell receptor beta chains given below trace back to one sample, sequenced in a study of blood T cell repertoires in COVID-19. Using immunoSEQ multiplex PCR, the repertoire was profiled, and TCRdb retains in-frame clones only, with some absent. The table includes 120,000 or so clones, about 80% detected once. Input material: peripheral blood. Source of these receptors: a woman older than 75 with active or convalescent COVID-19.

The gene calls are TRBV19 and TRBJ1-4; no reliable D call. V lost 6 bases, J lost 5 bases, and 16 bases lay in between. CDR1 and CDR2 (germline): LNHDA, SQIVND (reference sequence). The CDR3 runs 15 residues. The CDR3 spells CASRKSGSGNEKLFF. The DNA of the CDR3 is TGTGCCAGTAGGAAAAGCGGGTCGGGAAATGAAAAACTGTTTTTT.

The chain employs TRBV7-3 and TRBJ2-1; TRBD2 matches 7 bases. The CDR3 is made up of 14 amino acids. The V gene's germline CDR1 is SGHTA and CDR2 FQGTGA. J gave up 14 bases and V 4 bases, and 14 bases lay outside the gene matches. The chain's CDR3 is CASSSLALTSTKFF. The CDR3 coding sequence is TGTGCCAGCAGCTCCCTAGCCCTGACTAGCACGAAGTTCTTC.